A single sample gave rise to the 22 T cell receptor beta chains below, sequenced in a study of blood T cell repertoires in COVID-19. Only in-frame clones appear in the TCRdb table, and some are missing; sequencing was by immunoSEQ multiplex PCR. The table lists 300,000 to 400,000 clones, around 85% of them singletons. Sequenced sample: PBMCs or T cells enriched from blood (not recorded which). The receptors were gathered from a woman between 40 and 50 years old with acute COVID-19.

Notes on this clone: This CDR3 is also generated by other DNA sequences in the sample. This chain links TRBV28 with TRBJ2-5; no clear D gene. The CDR3 is 17 amino acids. V gave up 9 bases and J gave up 2 bases, with 25 bases separating them. Germline loops: CDR1 MDHEN, CDR2 SYDVKM. CDR3 amino acids: CASSPTGKASQQETQYF. As DNA, the CDR3 is TGTGCCAGTAGTCCGACTGGCAAGGCCAGTCAACAAGAGACCCAGTACTTC.

The chain combines TRBV11-3 with TRBJ2-1, with a possible D match to TRBD2 (6 bases). The CDR3 consists of 16 residues. Germline-derived CDR1 and CDR2 are SGHNT and YENEEA. V shed 3 bases and J shed 2 bases, with 14 bases lying between them. CDR3 bases: TGTGCCAGCAGCTTTACCGGGACTCAAACCTACAATGAGCAGTTCTTC. Translation: CASSFTGTQTYNEQFF.

The V and J genes are TRBV5-4 and TRBJ2-5; TRBD2 matches 7 bases. Germline CDR1 and CDR2: SGHNT and YYREEE (reference sequence). This CDR3 is built from 13 residues. V trimming: 4 bases; J trimming: 5 bases; junction bases outside the gene matches: 5. The CDR3 protein is CASSLTSSETQYF. In DNA form, the CDR3 reads TGTGCCAGCAGCCTGACTAGCAGTGAGACCCAGTACTTC.

The chain has TRBV4-3 and TRBJ2-1; D not resolved. The V end was cut by 2 bases, the J end by 10 bases, with 12 bases between. This CDR3 has 13 residues. CDR1 LGHNA and CDR2 YSLEER come from the germline V gene. CDR3 sequence reads: CASSQYLPREQFF. CDR3 bases: TGCGCCAGCAGCCAATACCTCCCGCGGGAGCAGTTCTTC.

DNA of the CDR3: TGCGCCAGCAGCCCGAGGCTAGCGGGAGGTCACACCGGGGAGCTGTTTTTT. This gives the protein CASSPRLAGGHTGELFF. J is TRBJ2-2 and V is TRBV5-1, with TRBD2 identical over 11 bases. Trimming removed 4 bases from V and 3 bases from J; junction bases left unmatched: 8. The germline V gene encodes CDR1 SGHRS and CDR2 YFSETQ. This CDR3 has 17 amino acids.

The gene calls are TRBV27 and TRBJ2-1; 13 positions match TRBD2. Trimming cost V 4 bases and J 8 bases; bases outside gene matches: 5. The CDR3 length is 15 residues. Germline CDR1 and CDR2: MNHEY and SMNVEV (reference sequence). The CDR3 DNA reads TGTGCCAGCAGTTCCACTAGCGGGAGGGCCTATGAGCAGTTCTTC. It is translated as CASSSTSGRAYEQFF.

The V and J genes are TRBV2 and TRBJ1-6; the D gene is possibly TRBD1 (6 bases). Germline V gene lookup returns CDR1 SNHLY and CDR2 FYNNEI. Between the trimmed V and J ends, which lost 10 bases and 0 bases, there was a span of 19 bases. This CDR3 is 17 amino acids long. CDR3 amino acids: CAIPRDTESSYNSPLHF. In nucleotides, the CDR3 is TGTGCCATACCTAGGGACACGGAAAGCTCCTATAATTCACCCCTCCACTTT.

The genes are TRBV9 and TRBJ1-1, with 7 bases identical to TRBD1. Trimming at V came to 4 bases and at J to 3 bases, leaving 3 bases not matched to a gene. The CDR3 is made up of 13 amino acids. From germline, CDR1 is SGDLS and CDR2 YYNGEE. CDR3 DNA: TGTGCCAGCAGCTTCGGACAGGACACTGAAGCTTTCTTT. This encodes CASSFGQDTEAFF.

This chain connects TRBV3-1 (or the pseudogene TRBV3-2) to TRBJ2-1; tentative D call: TRBD2 (5 bases). Germline assignment: CDR1 LGHDT and CDR2 YNNKEL (reference sequence). The CDR3 is made up of 13 amino acids. V lost 1 base and J 8 bases, leaving 9 bases between the germline ends. The CDR3 is CASSQGPGYEQFF. CDR3 nucleotide sequence: TGTGCCAGCAGCCAAGGTCCGGGGTATGAGCAGTTCTTC.

The rearrangement joins TRBV7-9 to TRBJ1-1, with TRBD1 as a possible D gene (6 bases). From germline, CDR1 is SEHNR and CDR2 FQNEAQ (reference sequence). CDR3 length: 18 amino acids. V was pared by 1 base and J by 1 base, with 19 bases between. CDR3 loop: CASSLVLFLTGRNTEAFF. The DNA for the CDR3 is TGTGCCAGCAGCTTAGTACTTTTCTTAACAGGGCGGAACACTGAAGCTTTCTTT.

The rearrangement links TRBV7-3 to TRBJ1-3; no reliable D call. The CDR3 length is 13 residues. Germline lookup yields CDR1 SGHTA and CDR2 FQGTGA. V lost 5 bases, J lost 2 bases, and 7 bases lay in between. CDR3 sequence (DNA): TGTGCCAGCAGCCCGTCCCCTGGAAACACCATATATTTT. This sequence encodes CASSPSPGNTIYF.

The chain employs TRBV11-2 and TRBJ1-2; weak D call: TRBD1 (6 bases). Germline V gene sequence: CDR1 SGHAT, CDR2 FQNNGV. The germline V and J ends were trimmed by 0 bases and 4 bases, with 12 bases remaining between them. The CDR3 totals 15 residues. The CDR3 here is CASSLDGGHPYGYTF. The CDR3 DNA is TGTGCCAGCAGCTTAGATGGGGGCCACCCCTATGGCTACACCTTC. Full variable domain (rest looked up from reference TRBV11-2 and TRBJ1-2): EAGVAQSPRYKIIEKRQSVAFWCNPISGHATLYWYQQILGQGPKLLIQFQNNGVVDDSQLPKDRFSAERLKGVDSTLKIQPAKLEDSAVYLCASSLDGGHPYGYTFGSGTRLTVV.

The genes are TRBV6-5 and TRBJ1-6; D unclear. CDR3 size: 14 residues. V lost 5 bases and J 8 bases, leaving 13 bases between the germline ends. In germline, CDR1 is MNHEY, CDR2 SVGAGI. CDR3 residues: CASSRGIDDSPLHF. CDR3 coding DNA: TGTGCCAGCAGTCGGGGAATAGATGATTCACCCCTCCACTTT.

This clone was detected a few times. The rearrangement links TRBV2 to TRBJ2-7, with 9 bases matching TRBD1. The ends lost 2 bases at V and 7 bases at J; junction bases unmatched: 12. The CDR3 spans 16 residues. Germline CDR1 reads SNHLY; CDR2 reads FYNNEI. The CDR3 DNA reads as TGTGCCAGCAGTGAAACCGCCCGCGGGACAGGGTGGGAGCAGTACTTC. It translates to CASSETARGTGWEQYF.

The CDR3 DNA reads as TGTGCCAGCAGCCAAGAGGAGTATAAATCAGGGTTTGTAGATGGCTACACCTTC. Translating it yields CASSQEEYKSGFVDGYTF. The rearrangement uses TRBV4-2 and TRBJ1-2; D possibly corresponds to TRBD1 (5 bases). The V end lost 0 bases, the J end lost 6 bases, and 23 bases lay between the germline ends. The CDR3 length is 18 residues. The germline gives CDR1 LGHNA, CDR2 YNFKEQ.

The chain is built from TRBV2 and TRBJ2-2; weak D call: TRBD2 (7 bases). The V end lost 8 bases, the J end lost 0 bases, and 25 bases lay between the germline ends. The germline CDR1 and CDR2 sequences are SNHLY and FYNNEI. This CDR3 has 19 amino acids. The CDR3 is CASGKTGGGVRTNTGELFF. The CDR3 region has the DNA TGTGCCAGCGGAAAGACCGGAGGGGGGGTGCGAACGAACACCGGGGAGCTGTTTTTT.

The chain combines TRBV24-1 with TRBJ2-3; 10 bases are shared with TRBD2. Germline trimming cut 4 bases from V and 4 bases from J; bases unmatched to any gene: 7. This CDR3 region has 16 residues. Germline CDR1 and CDR2: KGHDR and SFDVKD. The DNA for the CDR3 is TGTGCCACCAGTGAGAGTAGCGGGAGGACGGCAGATACGCAGTATTTT. Translation gives CATSESSGRTADTQYF.

The gene calls are TRBV2 and TRBJ2-1; 8 positions match TRBD1. The germline gives CDR1 SNHLY, CDR2 FYNNEI. Germline trimming cut 9 bases from V and 4 bases from J; bases unmatched to any gene: 2. The CDR3 is made up of 12 amino acids. CDR3 nucleotide sequence: TGTGCCAGGGGACAGGTTTACAATGAGCAGTTCTTC. It yields the protein CARGQVYNEQFF.

V usage is TRBV7-2 and J usage is TRBJ2-7; 11 bases fit TRBD2. The junction had 5 bases not matched to a gene; V was cut back by 2 bases and J by 2 bases. The length of the CDR3 is 16 residues. CDR1 and CDR2 from the germline V gene are SGHTA and FQGNSA. The CDR3: CASSLSASGGPYEQYF. The DNA of the CDR3 is TGTGCCAGCAGCTTAAGTGCTAGCGGGGGGCCCTACGAGCAGTACTTC.

Points on this clone: Other DNA sequences within the sample encode an identical CDR3. The V gene is TRBV4-1, the J gene TRBJ1-1; TRBD1 might be the D (5 bases). The CDR3 is 14 residues long. Germline lookup yields CDR1 MGHRA and CDR2 YSYEKL. The germline V and J ends were trimmed by 0 bases and 5 bases, with 10 bases remaining between them. In nucleotides, the CDR3 is TGCGCCAGCAGCCAAGACCTGCGGGGGACTGAAGCTTTCTTT. Protein product: CASSQDLRGTEAFF.

CDR3 coding DNA: TGTGCCAGCAGTTTAACAGGGGACCAAAACCAGCCCCAGCATTTT. It yields the protein CASSLTGDQNQPQHF. The V gene is TRBV27, the J gene TRBJ1-5; 7 bases match TRBD1. The germline V gene has CDR1 MNHEY and CDR2 SMNVEV (reference sequence). CDR3 size: 15 residues. With 2 bases clipped from V and 7 bases from J, the junction kept 8 bases outside the gene matches.

The chain couples TRBV5-1 to TRBJ2-1; possible D gene TRBD1, 6 bases. Germline values: CDR1 SGHRS, CDR2 YFSETQ. V lost 3 bases and J 3 bases, leaving 13 bases between the germline ends. The CDR3 loop spans 15 amino acids. The CDR3 region is CASSSSTGYYNEQFF. DNA of the CDR3: TGCGCCAGCAGCTCCTCGACAGGTTACTACAATGAGCAGTTCTTC. The variable domain in full, with the rest retrieved from reference TRBV5-1 and TRBJ2-1, is KAGVTQTPRYLIKTRGQQVTLSCSPISGHRSVSWYQQTPGQGLQFLFEYFSETQRNKGNFPGRFSGRQFSNSRSEMNVSTLELGDSALYLCASSSSTGYYNEQFFGPGTRLTVL.